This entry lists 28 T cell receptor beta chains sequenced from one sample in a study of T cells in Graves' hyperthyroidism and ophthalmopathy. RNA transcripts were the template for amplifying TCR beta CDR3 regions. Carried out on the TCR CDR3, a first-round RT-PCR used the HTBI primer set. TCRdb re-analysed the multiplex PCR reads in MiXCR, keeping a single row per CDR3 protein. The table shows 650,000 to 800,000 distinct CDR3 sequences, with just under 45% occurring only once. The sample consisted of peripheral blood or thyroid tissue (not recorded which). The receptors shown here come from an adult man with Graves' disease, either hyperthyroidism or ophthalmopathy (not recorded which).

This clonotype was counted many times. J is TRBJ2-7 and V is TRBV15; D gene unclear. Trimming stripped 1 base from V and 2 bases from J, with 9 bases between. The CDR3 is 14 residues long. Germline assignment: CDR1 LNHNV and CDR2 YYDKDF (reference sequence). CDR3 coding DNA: TGTGCCACCAGCAGAGTGGATAGGGCCTACGAGCAGTACTTC. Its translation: CATSRVDRAYEQYF.

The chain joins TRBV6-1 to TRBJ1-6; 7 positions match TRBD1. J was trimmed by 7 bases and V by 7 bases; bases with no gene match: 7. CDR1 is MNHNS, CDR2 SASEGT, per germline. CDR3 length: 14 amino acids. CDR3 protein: CASTHGTENSPLHF. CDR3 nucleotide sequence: TGTGCCAGCACCCACGGGACAGAAAATTCACCCCTCCACTTT.

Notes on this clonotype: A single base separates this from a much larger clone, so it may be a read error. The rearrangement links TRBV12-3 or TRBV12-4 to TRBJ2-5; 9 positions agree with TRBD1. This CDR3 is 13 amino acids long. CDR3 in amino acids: CASSPPTGGTQHF. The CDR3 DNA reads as TGTGCCAGCAGCCCTCCGACAGGGGGGACCCAGCACTTC.

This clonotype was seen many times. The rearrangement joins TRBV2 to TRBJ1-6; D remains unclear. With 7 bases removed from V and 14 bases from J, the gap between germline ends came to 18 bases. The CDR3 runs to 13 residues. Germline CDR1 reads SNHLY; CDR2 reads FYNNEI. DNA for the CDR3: TGTGCCAGCACCCCCGAGGTCACCCTCACCCTCCACTTT. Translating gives CASTPEVTLTLHF.

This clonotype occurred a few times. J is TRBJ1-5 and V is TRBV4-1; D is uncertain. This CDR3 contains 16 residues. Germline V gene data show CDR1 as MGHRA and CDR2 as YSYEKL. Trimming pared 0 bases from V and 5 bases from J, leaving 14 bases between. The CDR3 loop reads CASSQERQIWDQPQHF. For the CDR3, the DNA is TGCGCCAGCAGCCAAGAACGGCAGATTTGGGATCAGCCCCAGCATTTT.

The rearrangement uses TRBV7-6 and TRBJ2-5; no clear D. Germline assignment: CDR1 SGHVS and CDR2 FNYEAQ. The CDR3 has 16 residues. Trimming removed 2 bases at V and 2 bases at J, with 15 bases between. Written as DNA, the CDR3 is TGTGCCAGCAGCTTACTTCCAAGAGAGCTTCAAGAGACCCAGTACTTC. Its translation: CASSLLPRELQETQYF.

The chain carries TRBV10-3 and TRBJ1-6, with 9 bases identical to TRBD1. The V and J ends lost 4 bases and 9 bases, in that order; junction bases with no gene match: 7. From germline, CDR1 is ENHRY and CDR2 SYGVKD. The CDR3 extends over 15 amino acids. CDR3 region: CAISGTGERSSPLHF. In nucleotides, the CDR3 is TGTGCCATCAGTGGGACAGGGGAGCGAAGTTCACCCCTCCACTTT.

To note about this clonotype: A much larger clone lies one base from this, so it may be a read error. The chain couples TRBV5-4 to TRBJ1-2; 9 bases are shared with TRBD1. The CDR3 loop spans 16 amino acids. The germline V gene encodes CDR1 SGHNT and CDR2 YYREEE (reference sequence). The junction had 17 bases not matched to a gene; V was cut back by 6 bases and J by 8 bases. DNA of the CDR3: TGTGCCAGCAACTCGGTACGAAAGGACAGGGGCGGCGGCTACACCTTC. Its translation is CASNSVRKDRGGGYTF.

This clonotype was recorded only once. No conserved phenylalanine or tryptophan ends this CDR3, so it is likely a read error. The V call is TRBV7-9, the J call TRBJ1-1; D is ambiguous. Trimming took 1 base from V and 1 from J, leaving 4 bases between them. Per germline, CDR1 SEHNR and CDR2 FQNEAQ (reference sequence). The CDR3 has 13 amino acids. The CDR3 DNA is TGTGCCAGCAGCTTAGTTGCGAACACTGAAGCTTTCCTT. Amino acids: CASSLVANTEAFL.

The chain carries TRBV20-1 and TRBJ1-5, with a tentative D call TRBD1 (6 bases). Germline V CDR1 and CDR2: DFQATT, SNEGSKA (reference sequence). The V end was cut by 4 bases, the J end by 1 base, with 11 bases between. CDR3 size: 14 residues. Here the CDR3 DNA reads TGCAGTGCTATTGCCGGGACAAGCAATCAGCCCCAGCATTTT. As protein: CSAIAGTSNQPQHF.

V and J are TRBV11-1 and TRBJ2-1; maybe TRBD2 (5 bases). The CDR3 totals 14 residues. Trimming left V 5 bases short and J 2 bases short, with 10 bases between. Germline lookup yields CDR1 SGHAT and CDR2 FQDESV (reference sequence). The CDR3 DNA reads TGTGCCAGCAGCGTTGGGAGCGCCTACAATGAGCAGTTCTTC. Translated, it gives CASSVGSAYNEQFF.

The CDR3 region is CASSRDREREKLFF. The CDR3 DNA is TGTGCCAGCAGCCGGGACAGGGAGCGTGAAAAACTGTTTTTT. The rearrangement joins TRBV2 to TRBJ1-4; 9 positions agree with TRBD1. The CDR3 runs 14 residues. Germline trimming cut 6 bases from V and 7 bases from J; bases unmatched to any gene: 6. Germline V gives CDR1 SNHLY, CDR2 FYNNEI.

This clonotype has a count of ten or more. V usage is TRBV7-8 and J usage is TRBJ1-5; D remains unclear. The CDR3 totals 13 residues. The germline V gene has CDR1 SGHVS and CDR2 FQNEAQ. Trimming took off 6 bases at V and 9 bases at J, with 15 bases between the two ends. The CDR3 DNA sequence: TGTGCCAGCAGTCCAAGTTCCTCTGGGCCCCAGCATTTT. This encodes CASSPSSSGPQHF.

DNA for the CDR3: TGTGCCATCGGGGCCTTCGCCGAGACCCAGTACTTC. Its protein is CAIGAFAETQYF. This chain joins TRBV9 and TRBJ2-5; D possibly matches TRBD1 or TRBD2 (5 bases each). This CDR3 spans 12 amino acids. The germline V gene has CDR1 SGDLS and CDR2 YYNGEE. V shed 9 bases and J shed 5 bases, with 14 bases lying between them.

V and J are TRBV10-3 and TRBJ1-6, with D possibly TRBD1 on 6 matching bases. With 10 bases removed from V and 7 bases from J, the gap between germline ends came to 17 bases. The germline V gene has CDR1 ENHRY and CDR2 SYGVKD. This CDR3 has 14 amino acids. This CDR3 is CARNKDRLNSPLHF. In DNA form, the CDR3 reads TGTGCCAGGAACAAAGACAGGCTGAATTCACCCCTCCACTTT.

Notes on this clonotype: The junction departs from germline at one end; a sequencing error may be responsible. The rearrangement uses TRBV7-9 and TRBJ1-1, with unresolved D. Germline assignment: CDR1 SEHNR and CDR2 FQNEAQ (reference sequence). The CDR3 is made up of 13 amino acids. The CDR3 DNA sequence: TGTGCCAGCAGTGGAAAGATGAACGCTGAAGCTTTCTTT. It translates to CASSGKMNAEAFF.

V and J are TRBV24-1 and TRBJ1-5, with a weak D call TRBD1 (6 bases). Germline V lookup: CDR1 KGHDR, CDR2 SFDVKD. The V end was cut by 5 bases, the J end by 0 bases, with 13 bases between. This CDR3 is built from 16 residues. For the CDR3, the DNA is TGTGCCACCAGTGCCGAGACAGGCAGTAGCAATCAGCCCCAGCATTTT. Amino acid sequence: CATSAETGSSNQPQHF.

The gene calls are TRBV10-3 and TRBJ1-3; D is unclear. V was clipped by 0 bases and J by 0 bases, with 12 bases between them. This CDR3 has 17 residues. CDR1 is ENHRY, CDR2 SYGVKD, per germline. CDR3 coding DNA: TGTGCCATCAGTGAGTCGGTGGACGGGATCTCTGGAAACACCATATATTTT. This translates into CAISESVDGISGNTIYF.

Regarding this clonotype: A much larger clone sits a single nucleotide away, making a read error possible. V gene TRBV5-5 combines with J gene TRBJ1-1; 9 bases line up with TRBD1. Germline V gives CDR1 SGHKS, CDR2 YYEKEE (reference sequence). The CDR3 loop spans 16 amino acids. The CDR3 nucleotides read TGCGCCAGCAGCCCCGGGACAGGGTCCTCATACACTGAAGTTTTCTTT. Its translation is CASSPGTGSSYTEVFF.

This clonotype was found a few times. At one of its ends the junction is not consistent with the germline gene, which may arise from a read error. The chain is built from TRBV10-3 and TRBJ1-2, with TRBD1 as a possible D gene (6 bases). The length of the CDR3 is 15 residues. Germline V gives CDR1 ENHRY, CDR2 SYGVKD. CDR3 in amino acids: CASSEQGRGTSGYTF. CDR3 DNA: TGTGCCAGCAGTGAACAGGGTAGAGGGACGAGTGGCTACACCTTC.

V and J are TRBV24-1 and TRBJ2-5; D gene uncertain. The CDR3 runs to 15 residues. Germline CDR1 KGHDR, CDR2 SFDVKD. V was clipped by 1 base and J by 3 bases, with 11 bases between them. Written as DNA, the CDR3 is TGTGCCACCAGTGATTTAAGTTCTTCCAAAGAGACCCAGTACTTC. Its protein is CATSDLSSSKETQYF.

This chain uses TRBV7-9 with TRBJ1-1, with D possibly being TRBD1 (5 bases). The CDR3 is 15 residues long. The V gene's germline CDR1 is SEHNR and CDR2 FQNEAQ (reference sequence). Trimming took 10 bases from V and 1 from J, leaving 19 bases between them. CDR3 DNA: TGTGCCAACAGACAAAAGAAAGGGGCGAACACTGAAGCTTTCTTT. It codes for CANRQKKGANTEAFF.

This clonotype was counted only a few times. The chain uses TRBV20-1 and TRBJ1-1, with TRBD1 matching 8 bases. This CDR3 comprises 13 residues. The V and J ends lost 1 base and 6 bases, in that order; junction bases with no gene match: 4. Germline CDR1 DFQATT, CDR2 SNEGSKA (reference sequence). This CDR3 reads CSARGTGFPEAFF. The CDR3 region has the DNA TGCAGTGCTAGAGGGACAGGGTTCCCTGAAGCTTTCTTT.

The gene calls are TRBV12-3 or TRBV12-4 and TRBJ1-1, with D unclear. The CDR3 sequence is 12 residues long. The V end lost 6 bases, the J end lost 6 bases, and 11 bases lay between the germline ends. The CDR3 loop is CASRSGVSEAFF. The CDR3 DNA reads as TGTGCCAGCAGGTCAGGAGTATCTGAAGCTTTCTTT.

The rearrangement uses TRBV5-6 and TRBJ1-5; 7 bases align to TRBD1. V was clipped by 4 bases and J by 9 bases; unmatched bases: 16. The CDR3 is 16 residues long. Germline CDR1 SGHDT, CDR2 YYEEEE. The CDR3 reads CASSPPSTGRKGPQHF. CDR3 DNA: TGTGCCAGCAGCCCACCCTCGACAGGGCGAAAGGGGCCCCAGCATTTT.

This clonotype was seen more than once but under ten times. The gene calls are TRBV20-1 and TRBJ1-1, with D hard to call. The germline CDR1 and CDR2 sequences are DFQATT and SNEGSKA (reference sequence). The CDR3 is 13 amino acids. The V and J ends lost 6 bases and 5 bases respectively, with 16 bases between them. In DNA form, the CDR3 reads TGCAGTGCGGTCCCGGGAAGAGAAACTGAAGCTTTCTTT. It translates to CSAVPGRETEAFF.

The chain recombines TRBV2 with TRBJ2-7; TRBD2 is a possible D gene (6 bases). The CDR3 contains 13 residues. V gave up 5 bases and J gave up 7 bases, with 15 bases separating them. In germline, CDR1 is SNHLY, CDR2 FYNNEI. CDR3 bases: TGTGCCAGCAGTACGGGAGACTGGTGGGAGCAGTACTTC. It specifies CASSTGDWWEQYF.

The chain's CDR3 is CATASGTSGNTIYF. The CDR3 DNA follows: TGTGCCACCGCTAGCGGGACCTCTGGAAACACCATATATTTT. The rearrangement links TRBV10-3 to TRBJ1-3; perhaps TRBD1 as D (5 bases). The V and J ends lost 10 bases and 0 bases respectively, with 13 bases between them. CDR3 length: 14 residues. CDR1 ENHRY and CDR2 SYGVKD come from the germline V gene.